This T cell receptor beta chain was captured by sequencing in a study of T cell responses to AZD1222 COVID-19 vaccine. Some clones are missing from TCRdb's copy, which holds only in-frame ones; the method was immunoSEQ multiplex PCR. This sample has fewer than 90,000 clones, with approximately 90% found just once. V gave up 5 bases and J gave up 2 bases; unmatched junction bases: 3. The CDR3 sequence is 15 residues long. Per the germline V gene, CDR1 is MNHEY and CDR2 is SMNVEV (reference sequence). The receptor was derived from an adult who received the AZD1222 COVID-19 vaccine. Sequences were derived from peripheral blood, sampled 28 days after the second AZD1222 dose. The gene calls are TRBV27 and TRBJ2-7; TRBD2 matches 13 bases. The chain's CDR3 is CASSLGTSGAYEQYF. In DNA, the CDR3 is TGTGCCAGCAGTCTAGGGACTAGCGGGGCCTACGAGCAGTACTTC.